Shown below are 26 T cell receptor beta chains from a single sample sequenced in a study of T cells in Graves' hyperthyroidism and ophthalmopathy. Amplified regions were TCR beta CDR3 sequences from RNA transcripts. HTBI primers were the set used in a first-round RT-PCR of the TCR CDR3. TCRdb called the multiplex PCR reads again in MiXCR, with one record for every CDR3 protein. The data contain about 500,000 distinct CDR3 sequences, around 15% of them singletons. Sequenced: blood. Receptors originate from a woman aged 25 to 45 with Graves' ophthalmopathy.

To note about this clonotype: This sequence may be a read error, since a much larger clone differs from it by one base. The chain uses TRBV30 and TRBJ2-1; 10 bases agree with TRBD2. Germline assignment: CDR1 GTSNPN and CDR2 SVGIG (reference sequence). The CDR3 has 15 amino acids. For the CDR3, the DNA is TGTGCCTGGAGTCTAGCGGGAGTGGACTACAATGAGCGGTTCTTC. Amino acids: CAWSLAGVDYNERFF.

This clonotype was recorded a few times. V and J are TRBV11-2 and TRBJ2-1, with TRBD2 matching 8 bases. The V gene's germline CDR1 is SGHAT and CDR2 FQNNGV. Losses at the gene ends were 2 bases for V and 6 bases for J; bases not matched to a gene: 6. The CDR3 has 15 residues. CDR3 nucleotides: TGTGCCAGCAGCTTACCCCCGGGAGGGCCCAATGAGCAGTTCTTC. This sequence encodes CASSLPPGGPNEQFF.

At least ten counts were recorded for this clonotype. V usage is TRBV6-5 and J usage is TRBJ1-5; TRBD1 agrees at 10 bases. In germline, CDR1 is MNHEY, CDR2 SVGAGI. The CDR3 spans 16 residues. The V segment lost 6 bases and the J segment 2 bases; nucleotides outside the gene matches: 7. CDR3 coding DNA: TGTGCCAGCAGCTCTCGACAGGGGGCGGGCAATCAGCCCCAGCATTTT. This encodes CASSSRQGAGNQPQHF.

J is TRBJ2-2 and V is TRBV20-1, with a weak D call TRBD1 (5 bases). CDR3 length equals 15 residues. The germline CDR1 and CDR2 sequences are DFQATT and SNEGSKA (reference sequence). V lost 6 bases and J 5 bases, leaving 19 bases between the germline ends. The CDR3 region is CSASVLPRTTGELFF. Written as DNA, the CDR3 is TGCAGTGCATCAGTCCTTCCCCGGACAACCGGGGAGCTGTTTTTT.

In its sample, this clonotype was seen many times. The gene calls are TRBV27 and TRBJ2-3, with D possibly matching TRBD2 (5 bases). Germline-derived CDR1 and CDR2 are MNHEY and SMNVEV (reference sequence). This CDR3 spans 14 amino acids. V was clipped by 3 bases and J by 2 bases, with 9 bases between them. Written as DNA, the CDR3 is TGTGCCAGCAGTTTCGGGAAATCCACAGATACGCAGTATTTT. Protein: CASSFGKSTDTQYF.

This clonotype was seen many times. The chain has TRBV27 and TRBJ1-4; D ambiguous. V lost 2 bases and J 5 bases, leaving 12 bases between the germline ends. Germline CDR1 and CDR2: MNHEY and SMNVEV (reference sequence). The CDR3 length is 15 residues. CDR3 in amino acids: CASSLNPWENEKLFF. The CDR3 DNA reads as TGTGCCAGCAGTTTAAACCCGTGGGAGAATGAAAAACTGTTTTTT. Complete variable domain (other parts from reference TRBV27 and TRBJ1-4): EAQVTQNPRYLITVTGKKLTVTCSQNMNHEYMSWYRQDPGLGLRQIYYSMNVEVTDKGDVPEGYKVSRKEKRNFPLILESPSPNQTSLYFCASSLNPWENEKLFFGSGTQLSVL.

This clonotype was picked up one time. The chain employs TRBV9 and TRBJ1-1; no firm D call. The CDR3 extends over 13 amino acids. Germline lookup yields CDR1 SGDLS and CDR2 YYNGEE. The V and J ends lost 4 bases and 5 bases respectively, with 12 bases between them. CDR3 loop: CASSREAMTEAFF. As DNA, the CDR3 is TGTGCCAGCAGCCGAGAGGCGATGACTGAAGCTTTCTTT.

This clonotype was detected only a few times. This chain uses TRBV11-2 with TRBJ1-3; 11 bases map to TRBD1. The germline gives CDR1 SGHAT, CDR2 FQNNGV. Trimming removed 2 bases from V and 4 bases from J; junction bases left unmatched: 7. The CDR3 covers 17 residues. CDR3 sequence (DNA): TGTGCCAGCAGCTTATGGACAGGGGGCTTAATCGGAAACACCATATATTTT. Encoded protein: CASSLWTGGLIGNTIYF.

This clonotype was seen more than once but under ten times. The V and J genes are TRBV10-2 and TRBJ2-4, with unresolved D. The CDR3 is 13 amino acids. Germline assignment: CDR1 WSHSY and CDR2 SAAADI. The ends were cut back, 0 bases at V and 8 bases at J, with 8 bases in the middle. CDR3 protein: CASSESAEDIQYF. DNA for the CDR3: TGCGCCAGCAGTGAGTCGGCCGAGGACATTCAGTACTTC.

This clonotype was seen ten or more times. The gene calls are TRBV7-9 and TRBJ2-5; unclear D gene. CDR3 length: 12 amino acids. Between the trimmed V and J ends, which lost 5 bases and 7 bases, there was a span of 11 bases. Germline lookup yields CDR1 SEHNR and CDR2 FQNEAQ (reference sequence). CDR3 DNA sequence: TGTGCCAGCAGCCCACTCCCCCCGACCCAGTACTTC. This gives the protein CASSPLPPTQYF.

The chain recombines TRBV5-6 with TRBJ2-5; TRBD1 or TRBD2 may be the D gene (5 bases each). V was cut by 4 bases and J by 4 bases, with 14 bases left in between. Germline values: CDR1 SGHDT, CDR2 YYEEEE. The CDR3 has 14 residues. The CDR3 loop is CASSRGQGPETQYF. For the CDR3, the DNA is TGTGCCAGCAGCCGCGGCCAGGGACCAGAGACCCAGTACTTC. The full variable domain, completed using reference TRBV5-6 and TRBJ2-5, is DAGVTQSPTHLIKTRGQQVTLRCSPKSGHDTVSWYQQALGQGPQFIFQYYEEEERQRGNFPDRFSGHQFPNYSSELNVNALLLGDSALYLCASSRGQGPETQYFGPGTRLLVL.

The chain joins TRBV6-1 to TRBJ1-6; D remains ambiguous. V lost 7 bases to trimming and J lost 9 bases, with 13 bases between them. CDR1 is MNHNS and CDR2 is SASEGT in the germline V gene. The CDR3 is made up of 13 amino acids. The CDR3 here is CASKTLERSPLHF. In DNA, the CDR3 is TGTGCCAGCAAAACCCTTGAGCGTTCACCCCTCCACTTT.

This clonotype was recorded at least ten times. This chain uses TRBV12-3 or TRBV12-4 with TRBJ2-1; D is possibly TRBD2 (5 bases). The CDR3 is 14 residues long. The ends were cut back, 8 bases at V and 0 bases at J, with 11 bases in the middle. The chain's CDR3 is CASHVGSSYNEQFF. CDR3 DNA sequence: TGTGCCAGCCATGTGGGGAGCTCCTACAATGAGCAGTTCTTC.

This clonotype was detected many times. The V gene is TRBV15, the J gene TRBJ2-2, with D tentatively TRBD1 or TRBD2 (5 bases each). The germline V gene has CDR1 LNHNV and CDR2 YYDKDF (reference sequence). Trimming stripped 4 bases from V and 1 base from J, with 19 bases between. This CDR3 spans 18 amino acids. The chain's CDR3 is CATSTRHLWDGNTGELFF. CDR3 coding DNA: TGTGCCACCAGCACGAGACACCTTTGGGACGGGAACACCGGGGAGCTGTTTTTT.

The J gene is TRBJ2-7, the V gene TRBV6-1; 7 positions match TRBD1. Trimming removed 6 bases from V and 3 bases from J; junction bases left unmatched: 11. There are 15 residues in the CDR3. The germline V gene has CDR1 MNHNS and CDR2 SASEGT. CDR3 protein: CASRRSGTDFYEQYF. As DNA, the CDR3 is TGTGCCAGCAGACGCTCCGGGACAGATTTCTACGAGCAGTACTTC.

At least ten counts were recorded for this clonotype. V is TRBV28 and J is TRBJ2-1; D is perhaps TRBD2 (5 bases). There are 13 residues in the CDR3. Germline lookup yields CDR1 MDHEN and CDR2 SYDVKM. The ends were cut back, 4 bases at V and 8 bases at J, with 12 bases in the middle. The CDR3 here is CASSSTWRYEQFF. As DNA, the CDR3 is TGTGCCAGCAGTTCAACATGGAGGTATGAGCAGTTCTTC. Complete variable domain (other parts from reference TRBV28 and TRBJ2-1): DVKVTQSSRYLVKRTGEKVFLECVQDMDHENMFWYRQDPGLGLRLIYFSYDVKMKEKGDIPEGYSVSREKKERFSLILESASTNQTSMYLCASSSTWRYEQFFGPGTRLTVL.

In this sample, this clonotype turned up many times. This chain uses TRBV12-3 or TRBV12-4 with TRBJ1-3; the D gene is possibly TRBD1 (6 bases). V was cut by 5 bases and J by 4 bases, with 18 bases left in between. The CDR3 is made up of 16 amino acids. The DNA for the CDR3 is TGTGCCAGCAGTCCCCGGGGGCGGGTATCGGGAAACACCATATATTTT. This gives the protein CASSPRGRVSGNTIYF.

The gene calls are TRBV20-1 and TRBJ1-5; no clear D. Germline CDR1 reads DFQATT; CDR2 reads SNEGSKA (reference sequence). The CDR3 runs to 14 residues. The V end lost 0 bases, the J end lost 2 bases, and 8 bases lay between the germline ends. The CDR3 loop is CSAREGIGNQPQHF. The CDR3 DNA sequence: TGCAGTGCTAGAGAAGGGATCGGCAATCAGCCCCAGCATTTT.

The table lists this clonotype with a few counts. V usage is TRBV14 and J usage is TRBJ2-2; D is unclear. Germline CDR1 and CDR2: SGHDN and FVKESK. The CDR3 extends over 13 amino acids. Trimming removed 6 bases at V and 3 bases at J, with 8 bases between. The CDR3 DNA reads TGTGCCAGCAGTGGGCAGTACACCGGGGAGCTGTTTTTT. Residues: CASSGQYTGELFF.

This clonotype was picked up a small number of times. This chain uses TRBV4-1 with TRBJ2-7; 11 bases line up with TRBD2. In germline, CDR1 is MGHRA, CDR2 YSYEKL. The CDR3 runs 19 residues. The V and J ends lost 2 bases and 3 bases, in that order; junction bases with no gene match: 15. The DNA of the CDR3 is TGCGCCAGCAGCCAATTCTCGACTAGCGGGATTACCCCCCTCTACGAGCAGTACTTC. Its translation: CASSQFSTSGITPLYEQYF.

The chain recombines TRBV6-1 with TRBJ2-2, with 15 bases lining up with TRBD2. Per the germline V gene, CDR1 is MNHNS and CDR2 is SASEGT. The CDR3 extends over 17 amino acids. Germline trimming cut 6 bases from V and 2 bases from J; bases unmatched to any gene: 4. The CDR3 nucleotides read TGTGCCAGCAGAGGACTAGCGGGAGGGGGAAACACCGGGGAGCTGTTTTTT. Amino acid sequence: CASRGLAGGGNTGELFF.

This clonotype was detected many times. V is TRBV7-2 and J is TRBJ2-1; D is undetermined. CDR3 length equals 12 residues. The germline V gene has CDR1 SGHTA and CDR2 FQGNSA. The V gene lost 0 bases and the J gene lost 5 bases, with 2 bases spanning the gap. CDR3 coding DNA: TGTGCCAGCAGCTTAGCCAACAATGAGCAGTTCTTC. As protein: CASSLANNEQFF.

This clonotype was seen a few times. The gene calls are TRBV6-1 and TRBJ2-1; tentatively, D is TRBD1 (5 bases). CDR3 length equals 14 residues. The germline gives CDR1 MNHNS, CDR2 SASEGT. Trimming removed 7 bases at V and 3 bases at J, with 13 bases between. DNA of the CDR3: TGTGCCAGCACCCCAACAGGAAACTACAATGAGCAGTTCTTC. Its translation: CASTPTGNYNEQFF.

This clonotype was observed a handful of times. V usage is TRBV9 and J usage is TRBJ2-1; possibly TRBD1 for D (6 bases). Germline lookup yields CDR1 SGDLS and CDR2 YYNGEE. This CDR3 spans 14 amino acids. The V and J ends lost 2 bases and 7 bases respectively, with 13 bases between them. Here the CDR3 reads CASSVTGIVNEQFF. CDR3 DNA sequence: TGTGCCAGCAGCGTGACAGGTATTGTTAATGAGCAGTTCTTC.

The CDR3 DNA follows: TGTGCCAGCAGCATGGGACAGGGTTACGAGCAGTACTTC. Protein product: CASSMGQGYEQYF. The chain couples TRBV7-2 to TRBJ2-7; TRBD1 matches 9 bases. The CDR3 is 13 amino acids. With 5 bases clipped from V and 4 bases from J, the junction kept 3 bases outside the gene matches. The germline CDR1 and CDR2 sequences are SGHTA and FQGNSA.

This clonotype was seen many times. The gene calls are TRBV27 and TRBJ1-5; the D is unclear. CDR1 and CDR2 from the germline V gene are MNHEY and SMNVEV (reference sequence). This CDR3 contains 14 residues. V gave up 1 base and J gave up 3 bases, with 7 bases separating them. CDR3 residues: CASSLFRSNQPQHF. CDR3 bases: TGTGCCAGCAGTTTATTTCGCTCCAATCAGCCCCAGCATTTT.